The 11 T cell receptor beta chains given below trace back to one sample, sequenced in a study of control samples from healthy donors and cancer patients. Produced via immunoSEQ multiplex PCR; TCRdb's table is partial and in-frame only. The sample includes 90,000 to 150,000 clones, about nine tenths of them seen just once. The specimen sequenced was blood. These receptor sequences come from a middle-aged man in good health.

This chain connects TRBV6-5 to TRBJ1-2; 9 bases fit TRBD1. The CDR3 totals 14 residues. Germline V CDR1 and CDR2: MNHEY, SVGAGI. J lost 2 bases, V lost 6 bases, and 4 bases had no gene match. The chain's CDR3 is CASRTDRGNYGYTF. The CDR3 DNA reads TGTGCCAGCAGAACAGACAGGGGGAACTATGGCTACACCTTC.

This chain links TRBV6-1 with TRBJ1-2, with D perhaps matching TRBD1 (5 bases). Germline values: CDR1 MNHNS, CDR2 SASEGT. The CDR3 sequence is 14 residues long. V was clipped by 1 base and J by 4 bases, with 10 bases between them. The CDR3 DNA is TGTGCCAGCAGTGAAGGCAGGGAGAGCTATGGCTACACCTTC. Protein: CASSEGRESYGYTF.

The rearrangement uses TRBV7-9 and TRBJ2-7; D is ambiguous. Trimming removed 6 bases from V and 0 bases from J, with 9 bases in between. This CDR3 comprises 13 residues. CDR1 SEHNR and CDR2 FQNEAQ come from the germline V gene (reference sequence). The DNA of the CDR3 is TGTGCCAGCAGTTACCTGAGCTCCTACGAGCAGTACTTC. It yields the protein CASSYLSSYEQYF.

The chain couples TRBV5-6 to TRBJ2-7, with D possibly matching TRBD1 (5 bases). The germline V and J ends were trimmed by 4 bases and 1 base, with 12 bases remaining between them. This CDR3 is built from 14 residues. Germline lookup yields CDR1 SGHDT and CDR2 YYEEEE. CDR3 sequence (DNA): TGTGCCAGCAGCGAAATAGGGGAATCCTACGAGCAGTACTTC. Translation: CASSEIGESYEQYF.

The J gene is TRBJ1-3, the V gene TRBV19; possibly TRBD1 for D (5 bases). CDR1 LNHDA and CDR2 SQIVND come from the germline V gene (reference sequence). V lost 3 bases to trimming and J lost 0 bases, with 12 bases between them. This CDR3 has 16 amino acids. CDR3 in amino acids: CASSMWGLSSGNTIYF. The CDR3, as DNA: TGTGCCAGTAGTATGTGGGGACTGAGCTCTGGAAACACCATATATTTT.

The chain couples TRBV19 to TRBJ2-6, with D possibly matching TRBD1 (5 bases). V dropped 7 bases and J dropped 3 bases, with 19 bases sitting between them. The CDR3 extends over 17 amino acids. Germline CDR1 is LNHDA and CDR2 is SQIVND (reference sequence). The chain's CDR3 is CASTPIQGFSGANVLTF. The CDR3 region has the DNA TGTGCCAGTACACCGATCCAGGGTTTCAGTGGGGCCAACGTCCTGACTTTC.

The rearrangement uses TRBV6-5 and TRBJ1-2; D ambiguous. The CDR3 is 12 residues long. The ends were cut back, 7 bases at V and 4 bases at J, with 10 bases in the middle. CDR1 is MNHEY, CDR2 SVGAGI, per germline. In DNA, the CDR3 is TGTGCCAGCAACCTGGACCCCTATGGCTACACCTTC. Translation: CASNLDPYGYTF.

In its sample, this clone was seen a few times. The chain uses TRBV9 and TRBJ1-3; tentatively, D is TRBD1 (6 bases). V lost 0 bases, J lost 0 bases, and 13 bases lay in between. CDR3 length equals 17 residues. Germline V gene lookup returns CDR1 SGDLS and CDR2 YYNGEE. The CDR3 DNA reads TGTGCCAGCAGCGTAGGCGTAGGGGGGAGCTCTGGAAACACCATATATTTT. The encoded protein is CASSVGVGGSSGNTIYF.

The chain combines TRBV30 with TRBJ1-5; TRBD1 agrees at 8 bases. The trim removed 1 base at V and 3 bases at J, leaving 5 bases unmatched. CDR3 length: 15 amino acids. The germline CDR1 and CDR2 sequences are GTSNPN and SVGIG (reference sequence). CDR3 sequence reads: CAWSADRVVNQPQHF. CDR3 DNA: TGTGCCTGGAGTGCGGACAGGGTAGTCAATCAGCCCCAGCATTTT.

The chain links TRBV18 to TRBJ1-2; D is perhaps TRBD1 (5 bases). The germline V gene encodes CDR1 KGHSH and CDR2 LQKENI. V lost 3 bases, J lost 6 bases, and 11 bases lay in between. The CDR3 has 13 residues. Written as DNA, the CDR3 is TGTGCCAGCTCACCGCTGGGGGATCATGGCTACACCTTC. Encoded protein: CASSPLGDHGYTF.

This clone was seen only once. The CDR3 reads CSAGGGVGNSPLHF. Here the CDR3 DNA reads TGCAGTGCTGGTGGGGGGGTGGGAAATTCACCCCTCCACTTT. The chain has TRBV20-1 and TRBJ1-6; weak D call: TRBD1 (5 bases). The CDR3 sequence is 14 residues long. Germline-derived CDR1 and CDR2 are DFQATT and SNEGSKA (reference sequence). V was shortened by 5 bases and J by 7 bases, with 15 bases between the two germline ends.